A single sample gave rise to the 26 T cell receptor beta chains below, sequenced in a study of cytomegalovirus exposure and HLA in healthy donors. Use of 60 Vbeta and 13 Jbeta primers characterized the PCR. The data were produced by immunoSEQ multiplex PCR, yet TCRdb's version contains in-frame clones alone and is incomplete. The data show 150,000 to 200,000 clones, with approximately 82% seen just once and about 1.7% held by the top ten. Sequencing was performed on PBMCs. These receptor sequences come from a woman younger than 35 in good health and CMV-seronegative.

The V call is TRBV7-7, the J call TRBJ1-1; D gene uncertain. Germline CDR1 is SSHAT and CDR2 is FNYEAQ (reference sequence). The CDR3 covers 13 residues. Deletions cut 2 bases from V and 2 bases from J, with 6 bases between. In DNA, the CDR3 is TGTGCCAGCAGCTTATCAGAAAACACTGAAGCTTTCTTT. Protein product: CASSLSENTEAFF.

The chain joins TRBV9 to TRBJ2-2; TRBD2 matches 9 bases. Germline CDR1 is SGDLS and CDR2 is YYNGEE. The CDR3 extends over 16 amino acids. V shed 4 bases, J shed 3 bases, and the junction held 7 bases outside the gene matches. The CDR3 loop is CASSLVAGADTGELFF. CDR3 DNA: TGTGCCAGCAGCCTAGTAGCGGGAGCTGACACCGGGGAGCTGTTTTTT. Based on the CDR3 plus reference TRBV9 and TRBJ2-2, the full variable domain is DSGVTQTPKHLITATGQRVTLRCSPRSGDLSVYWYQQSLDQGLQFLIQYYNGEERAKGNILERFSAQQFPDLHSELNLSSLELGDSALYFCASSLVAGADTGELFFGEGSRLTVL.

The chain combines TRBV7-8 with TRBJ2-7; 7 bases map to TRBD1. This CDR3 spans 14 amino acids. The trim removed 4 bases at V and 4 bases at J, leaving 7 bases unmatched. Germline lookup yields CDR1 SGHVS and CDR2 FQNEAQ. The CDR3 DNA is TGTGCCAGCAGCTCCGAGACAGGGATTTACGAGCAGTACGTC. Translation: CASSSETGIYEQYV.

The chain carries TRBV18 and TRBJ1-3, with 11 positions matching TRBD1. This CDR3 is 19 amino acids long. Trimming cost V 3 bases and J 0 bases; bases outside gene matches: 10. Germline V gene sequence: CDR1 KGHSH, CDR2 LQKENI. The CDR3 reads CASSPLDRGLTPSGNTIYF. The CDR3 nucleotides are TGTGCCAGCTCACCGCTGGACAGGGGGCTGACTCCCTCTGGAAACACCATATATTTT.

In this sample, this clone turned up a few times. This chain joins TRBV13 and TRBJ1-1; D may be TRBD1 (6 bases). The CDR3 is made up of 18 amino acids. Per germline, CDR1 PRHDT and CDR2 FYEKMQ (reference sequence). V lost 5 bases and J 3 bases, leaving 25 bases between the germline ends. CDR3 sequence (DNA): TGTGCCAGCAGCCCCGACGGGGGGCGAAGGTTGTCGGACACTGAAGCTTTCTTT. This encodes CASSPDGGRRLSDTEAFF.

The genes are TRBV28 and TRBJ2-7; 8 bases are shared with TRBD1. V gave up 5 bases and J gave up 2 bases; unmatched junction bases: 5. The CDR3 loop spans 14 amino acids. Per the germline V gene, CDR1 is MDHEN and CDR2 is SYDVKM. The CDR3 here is CASSLGQGPYEQYF. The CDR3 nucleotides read TGTGCCAGCAGTCTCGGACAGGGTCCCTACGAGCAGTACTTC.

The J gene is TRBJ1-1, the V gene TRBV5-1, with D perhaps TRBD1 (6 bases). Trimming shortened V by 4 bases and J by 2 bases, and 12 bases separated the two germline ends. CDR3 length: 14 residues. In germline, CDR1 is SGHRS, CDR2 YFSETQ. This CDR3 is CASSRGGGNTEAFF. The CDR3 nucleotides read TGCGCCAGCAGCAGAGGGGGGGGTAACACTGAAGCTTTCTTT.

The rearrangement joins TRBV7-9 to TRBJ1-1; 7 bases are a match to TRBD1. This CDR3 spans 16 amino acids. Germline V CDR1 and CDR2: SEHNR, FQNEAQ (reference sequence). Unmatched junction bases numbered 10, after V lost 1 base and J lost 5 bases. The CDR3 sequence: CASSLDERGRRTEAFF. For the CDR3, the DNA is TGTGCCAGCAGCTTAGACGAGAGGGGGCGTCGGACTGAAGCTTTCTTT.

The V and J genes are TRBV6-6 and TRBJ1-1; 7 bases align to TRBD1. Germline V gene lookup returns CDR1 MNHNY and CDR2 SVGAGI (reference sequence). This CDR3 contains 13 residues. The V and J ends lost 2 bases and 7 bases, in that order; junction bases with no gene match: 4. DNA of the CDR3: TGTGCCAGCAGTTACGGAGGGGGCTATGAAGCTTTCTTT. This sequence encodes CASSYGGGYEAFF.

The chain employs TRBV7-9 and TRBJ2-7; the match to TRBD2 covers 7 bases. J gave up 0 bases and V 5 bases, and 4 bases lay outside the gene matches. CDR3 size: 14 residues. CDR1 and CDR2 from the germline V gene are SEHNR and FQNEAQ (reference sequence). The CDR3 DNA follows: TGTGCCAGCAGCCGGGACTACAGCTCCTACGAGCAGTACGTC. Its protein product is CASSRDYSSYEQYV.

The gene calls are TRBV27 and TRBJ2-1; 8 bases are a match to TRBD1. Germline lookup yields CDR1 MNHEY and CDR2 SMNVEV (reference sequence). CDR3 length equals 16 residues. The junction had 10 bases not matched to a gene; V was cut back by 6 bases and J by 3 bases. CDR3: CASSPTWDRNYNEQFF. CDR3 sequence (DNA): TGTGCCAGCAGCCCTACGTGGGACAGGAACTACAATGAGCAGTTCTTC.

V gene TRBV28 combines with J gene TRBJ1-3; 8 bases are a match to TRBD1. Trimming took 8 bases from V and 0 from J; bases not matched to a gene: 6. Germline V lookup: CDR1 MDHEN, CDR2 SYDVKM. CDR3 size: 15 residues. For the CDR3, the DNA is TGTGCCAGCGGGGGGGACAGGAGCTCTGGAAACACCATATATTTT. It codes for CASGGDRSSGNTIYF.

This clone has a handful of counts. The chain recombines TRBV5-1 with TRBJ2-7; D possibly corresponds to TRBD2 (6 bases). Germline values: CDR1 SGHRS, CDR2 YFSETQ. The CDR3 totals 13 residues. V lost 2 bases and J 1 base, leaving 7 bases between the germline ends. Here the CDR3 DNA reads TGCGCCAGCAGCTTCGGGGGTTCCTACGAGCAGTACTTC. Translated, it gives CASSFGGSYEQYF.

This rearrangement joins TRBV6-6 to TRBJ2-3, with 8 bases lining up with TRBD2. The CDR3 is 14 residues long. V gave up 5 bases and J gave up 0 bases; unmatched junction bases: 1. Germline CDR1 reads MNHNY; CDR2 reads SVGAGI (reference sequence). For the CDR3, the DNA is TGTGCCAGCAGTGAGCGGGGGAGCACAGATACGCAGTATTTT. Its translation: CASSERGSTDTQYF.

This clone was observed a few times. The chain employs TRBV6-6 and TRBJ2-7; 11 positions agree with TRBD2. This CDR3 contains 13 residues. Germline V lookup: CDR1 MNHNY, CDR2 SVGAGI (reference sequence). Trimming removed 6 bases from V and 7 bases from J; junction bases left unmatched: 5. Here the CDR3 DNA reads TGTGCCAGCAGGAGGACTAGCGGGCTTGAGCAGTACTTC. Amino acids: CASRRTSGLEQYF.

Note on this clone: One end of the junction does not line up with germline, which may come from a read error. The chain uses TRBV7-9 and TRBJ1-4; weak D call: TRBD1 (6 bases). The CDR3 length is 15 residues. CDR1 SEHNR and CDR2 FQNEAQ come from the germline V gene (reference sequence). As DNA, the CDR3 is TGTTCCAGCAGCTCGCCGGGACACATTAATGAAAAACTGTTTTTT. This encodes CSSSSPGHINEKLFF.

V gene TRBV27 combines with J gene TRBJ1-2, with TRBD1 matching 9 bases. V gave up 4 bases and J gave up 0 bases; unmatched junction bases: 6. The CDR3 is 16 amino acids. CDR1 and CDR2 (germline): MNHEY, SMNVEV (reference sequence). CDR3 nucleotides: TGTGCCAGCAGTTCCTCCCGGACAGGGGCTAACTATGGCTACACCTTC. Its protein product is CASSSSRTGANYGYTF.

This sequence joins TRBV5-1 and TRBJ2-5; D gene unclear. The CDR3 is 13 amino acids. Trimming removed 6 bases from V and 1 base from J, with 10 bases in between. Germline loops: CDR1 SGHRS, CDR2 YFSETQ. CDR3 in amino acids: CASTSSPQETQYF. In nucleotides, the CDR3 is TGCGCCAGCACCTCGTCCCCCCAAGAGACCCAGTACTTC.

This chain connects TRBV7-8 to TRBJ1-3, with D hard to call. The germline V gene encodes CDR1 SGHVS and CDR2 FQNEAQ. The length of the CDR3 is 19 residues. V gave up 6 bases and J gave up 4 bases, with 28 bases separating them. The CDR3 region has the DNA TGTGCCAGCAGTTCAACTTACGGGGTCGGAACCGAGGACGGAAACACCATATATTTT. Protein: CASSSTYGVGTEDGNTIYF.

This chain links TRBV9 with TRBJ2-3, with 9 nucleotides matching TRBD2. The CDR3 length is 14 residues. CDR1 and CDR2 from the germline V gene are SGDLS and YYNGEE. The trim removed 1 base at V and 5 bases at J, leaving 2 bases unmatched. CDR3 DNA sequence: TGTGCCAGCAGCGTAAGTAGCGGGGGAGATACGCAGTATTTT. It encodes CASSVSSGGDTQYF.

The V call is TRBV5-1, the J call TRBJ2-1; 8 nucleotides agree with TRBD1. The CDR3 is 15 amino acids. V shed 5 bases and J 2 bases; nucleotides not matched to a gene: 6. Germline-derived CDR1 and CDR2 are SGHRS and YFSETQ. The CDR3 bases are TGCGCCAGCAGTGGAGGACAGGGTACCTACAATGAGCAGTTCTTC. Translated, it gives CASSGGQGTYNEQFF.

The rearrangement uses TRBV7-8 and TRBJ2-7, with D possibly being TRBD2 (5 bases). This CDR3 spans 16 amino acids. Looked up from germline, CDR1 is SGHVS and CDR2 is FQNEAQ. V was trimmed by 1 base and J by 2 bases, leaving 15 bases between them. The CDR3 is CASSLEAGTLPYEQYF. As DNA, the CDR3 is TGTGCCAGCAGCTTAGAGGCGGGCACGCTTCCCTACGAGCAGTACTTC.

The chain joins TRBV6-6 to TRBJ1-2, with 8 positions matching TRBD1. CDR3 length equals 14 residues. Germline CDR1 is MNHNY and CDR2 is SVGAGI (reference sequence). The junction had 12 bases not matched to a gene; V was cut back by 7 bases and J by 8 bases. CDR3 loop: CASTLLQGAEGYTF. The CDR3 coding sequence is TGTGCCAGCACCCTCCTCCAGGGGGCGGAAGGCTACACCTTC.

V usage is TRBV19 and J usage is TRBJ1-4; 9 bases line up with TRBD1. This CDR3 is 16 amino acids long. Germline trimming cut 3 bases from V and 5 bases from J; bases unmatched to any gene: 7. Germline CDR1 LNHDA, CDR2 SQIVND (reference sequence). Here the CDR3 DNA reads TGTGCCAGTAGTATTGGACAGGGGTGGCAAAATGAAAAACTGTTTTTT. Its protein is CASSIGQGWQNEKLFF.

CDR3 DNA sequence: TGTGCCAGCAGTTACTCATCAGGGTGGGGTTCACCCCTCCACTTT. This encodes CASSYSSGWGSPLHF. This chain links TRBV6-5 with TRBJ1-6; tentative D call: TRBD1 (5 bases). Looked up from germline, CDR1 is MNHEY and CDR2 is SVGAGI. CDR3 length: 15 amino acids. With 0 bases removed from V and 9 bases from J, the gap between germline ends came to 12 bases.

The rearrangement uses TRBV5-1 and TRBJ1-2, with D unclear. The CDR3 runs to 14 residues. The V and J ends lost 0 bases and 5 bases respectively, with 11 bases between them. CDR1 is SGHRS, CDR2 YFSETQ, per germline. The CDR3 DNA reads TGCGCCAGCAGCTTGGTGGTAGGGAGTTATGGCTACACCTTC. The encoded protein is CASSLVVGSYGYTF.